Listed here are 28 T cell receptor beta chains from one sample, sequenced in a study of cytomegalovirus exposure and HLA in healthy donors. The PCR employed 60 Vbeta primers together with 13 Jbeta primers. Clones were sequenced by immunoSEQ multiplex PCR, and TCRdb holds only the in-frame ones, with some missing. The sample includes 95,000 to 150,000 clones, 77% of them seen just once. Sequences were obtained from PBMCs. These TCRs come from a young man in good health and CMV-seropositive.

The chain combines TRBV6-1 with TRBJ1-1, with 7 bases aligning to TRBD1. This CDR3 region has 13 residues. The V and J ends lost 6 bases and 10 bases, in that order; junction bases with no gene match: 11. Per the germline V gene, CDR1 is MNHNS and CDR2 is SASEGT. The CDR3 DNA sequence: TGTGCCAGCAGCTTACGGATTTCAGGGGGAGCTTTCTTT. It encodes CASSLRISGGAFF.

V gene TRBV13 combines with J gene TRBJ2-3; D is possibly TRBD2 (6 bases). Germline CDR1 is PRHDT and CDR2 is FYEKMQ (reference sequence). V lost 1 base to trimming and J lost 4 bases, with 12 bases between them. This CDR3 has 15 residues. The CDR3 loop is CASSLDGGWADTQYF. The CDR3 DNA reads TGTGCCAGCAGCTTAGACGGGGGTTGGGCAGATACGCAGTATTTT. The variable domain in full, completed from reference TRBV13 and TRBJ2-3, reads AAGVIQSPRHLIKEKRETATLKCYPIPRHDTVYWYQQGPGQDPQFLISFYEKMQSDKGSIPDRFSAQQFSDYHSELNMSSLELGDSALYFCASSLDGGWADTQYFGPGTRLTVL.

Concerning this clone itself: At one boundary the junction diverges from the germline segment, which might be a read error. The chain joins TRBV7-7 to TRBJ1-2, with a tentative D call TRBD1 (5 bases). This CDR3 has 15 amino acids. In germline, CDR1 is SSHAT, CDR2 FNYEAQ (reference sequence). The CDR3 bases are TGTGCTAGCAGCGGGGGGGATGAGGGCGCGAATGGCTACACCTTC. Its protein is CASSGGDEGANGYTF. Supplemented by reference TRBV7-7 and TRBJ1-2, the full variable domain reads GAGVSQSPRYKVTKRGQDVTLRCDPISSHATLYWYQQALGQGPEFLTYFNYEAQPDKSGLPSDRFSAERPEGSISTLTIQRTEQRDSAMYRCASSGGDEGANGYTFGSGTRLTVV.

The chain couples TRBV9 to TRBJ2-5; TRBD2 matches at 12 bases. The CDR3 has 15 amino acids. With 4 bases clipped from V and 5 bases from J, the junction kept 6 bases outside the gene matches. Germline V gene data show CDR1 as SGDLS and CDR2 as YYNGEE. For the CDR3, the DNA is TGTGCCAGCAGCACCCTAGCGGGAGGGTGGGAGACCCAGTACTTC. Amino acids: CASSTLAGGWETQYF.

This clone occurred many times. CDR3 nucleotides: TGTGCCAGCAGCTTAGAGGCGAGGAGGACTGAAGCTTTCTTT. Translation: CASSLEARRTEAFF. This sequence joins TRBV7-9 and TRBJ1-1; D ambiguous. Per germline, CDR1 SEHNR and CDR2 FQNEAQ (reference sequence). V lost 1 base and J lost 5, with 11 bases in between. The CDR3 consists of 14 residues.

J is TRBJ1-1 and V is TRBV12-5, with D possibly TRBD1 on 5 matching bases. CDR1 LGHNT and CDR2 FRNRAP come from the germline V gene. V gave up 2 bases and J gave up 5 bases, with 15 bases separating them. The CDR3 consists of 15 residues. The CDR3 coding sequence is TGTGCTAGTGGTTTGAGGATCGGGGGGAGGACTGAAGCTTTCTTT. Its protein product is CASGLRIGGRTEAFF.

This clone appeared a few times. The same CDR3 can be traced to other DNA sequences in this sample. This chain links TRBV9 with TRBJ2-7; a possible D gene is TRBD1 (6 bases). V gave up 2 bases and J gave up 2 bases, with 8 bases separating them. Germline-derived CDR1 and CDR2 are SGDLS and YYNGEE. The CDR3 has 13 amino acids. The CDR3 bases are TGTGCCAGCAGCGTCCGGGACACCTACGAGCAGTACTTC. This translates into CASSVRDTYEQYF.

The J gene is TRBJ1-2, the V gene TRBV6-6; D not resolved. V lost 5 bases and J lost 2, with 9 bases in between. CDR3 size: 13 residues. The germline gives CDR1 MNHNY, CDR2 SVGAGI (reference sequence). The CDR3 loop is CASSTQENYGYTF. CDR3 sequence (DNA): TGTGCCAGCAGTACGCAGGAAAACTATGGCTACACCTTC.

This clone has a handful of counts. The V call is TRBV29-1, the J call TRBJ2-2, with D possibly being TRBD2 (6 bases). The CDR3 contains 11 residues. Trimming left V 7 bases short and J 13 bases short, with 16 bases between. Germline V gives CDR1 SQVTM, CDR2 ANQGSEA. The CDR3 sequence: CSGDSGWGLFF. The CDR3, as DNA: TGCAGCGGGGACTCCGGGTGGGGGCTGTTTTTT.

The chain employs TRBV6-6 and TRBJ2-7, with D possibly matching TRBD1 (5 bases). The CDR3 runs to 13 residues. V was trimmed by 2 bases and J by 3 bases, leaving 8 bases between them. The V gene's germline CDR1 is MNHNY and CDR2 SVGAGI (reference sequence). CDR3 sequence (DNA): TGTGCCAGCAGTTACGACAGACTCTACGAGCAGTACTTC. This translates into CASSYDRLYEQYF.

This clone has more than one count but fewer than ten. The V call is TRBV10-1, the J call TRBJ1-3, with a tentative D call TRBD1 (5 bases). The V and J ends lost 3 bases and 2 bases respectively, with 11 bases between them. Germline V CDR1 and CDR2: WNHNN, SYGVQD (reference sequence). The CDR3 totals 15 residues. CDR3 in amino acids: CASSELRTPGNTIYF. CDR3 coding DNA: TGCGCCAGCAGTGAACTGCGGACACCTGGAAACACCATATATTTT.

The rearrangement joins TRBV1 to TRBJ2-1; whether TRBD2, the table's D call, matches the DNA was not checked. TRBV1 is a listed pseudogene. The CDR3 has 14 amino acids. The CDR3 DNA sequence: TGCACCAGCAGCGGTTTAGAGTTGGTTTATGAGCAGTTCTTC. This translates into CTSSGLELVYEQFF.

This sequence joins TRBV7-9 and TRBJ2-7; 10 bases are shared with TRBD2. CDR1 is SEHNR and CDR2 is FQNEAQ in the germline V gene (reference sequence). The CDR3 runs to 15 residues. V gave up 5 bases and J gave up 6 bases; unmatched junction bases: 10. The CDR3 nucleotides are TGTGCCAGCAGCCCGCTAGCGGGAGTTCTCCCCGAGCAGTACTTC. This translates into CASSPLAGVLPEQYF.

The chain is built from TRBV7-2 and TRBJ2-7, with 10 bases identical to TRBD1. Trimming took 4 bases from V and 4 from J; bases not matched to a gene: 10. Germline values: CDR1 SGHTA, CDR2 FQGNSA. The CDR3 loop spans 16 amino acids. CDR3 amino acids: CASSYLSGDRGYEQYF. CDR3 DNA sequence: TGTGCCAGCAGCTATCTCTCTGGGGACAGGGGATACGAGCAGTACTTC.

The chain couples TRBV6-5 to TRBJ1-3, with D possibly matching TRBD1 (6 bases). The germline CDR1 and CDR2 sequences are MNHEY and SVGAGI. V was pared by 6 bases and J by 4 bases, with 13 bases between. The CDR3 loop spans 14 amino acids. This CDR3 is CASSRGFGGNTIYF. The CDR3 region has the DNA TGTGCCAGCAGCAGGGGATTCGGCGGAAACACCATATATTTT.

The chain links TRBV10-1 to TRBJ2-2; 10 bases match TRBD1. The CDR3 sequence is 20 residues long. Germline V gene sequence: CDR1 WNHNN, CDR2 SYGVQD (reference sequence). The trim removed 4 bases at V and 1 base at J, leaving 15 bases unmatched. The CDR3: CASSGWTGGDATWNTGELFF. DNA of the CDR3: TGCGCCAGCAGTGGATGGACAGGGGGAGACGCAACATGGAACACCGGGGAGCTGTTTTTT.

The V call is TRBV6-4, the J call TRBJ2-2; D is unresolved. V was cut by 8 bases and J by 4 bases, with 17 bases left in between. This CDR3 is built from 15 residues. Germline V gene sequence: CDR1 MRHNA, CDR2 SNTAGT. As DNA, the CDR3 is TGTGCCAGCGGCCCGGAATATTCGGGCACCGGGGAGCTGTTTTTT. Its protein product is CASGPEYSGTGELFF.

The CDR3 here is CASLLSLSYTEAFF. CDR3 nucleotides: TGTGCCAGTTTATTATCATTGAGTTACACTGAAGCTTTCTTT. This chain joins TRBV19 and TRBJ1-1; no clear D gene. Germline CDR1 and CDR2: LNHDA and SQIVND (reference sequence). The CDR3 contains 14 residues. Trimming removed 8 bases from V and 3 bases from J, with 16 bases in between.

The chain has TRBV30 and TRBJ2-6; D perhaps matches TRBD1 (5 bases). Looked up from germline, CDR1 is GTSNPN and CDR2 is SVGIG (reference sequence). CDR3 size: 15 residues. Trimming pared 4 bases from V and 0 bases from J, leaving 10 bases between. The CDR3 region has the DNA TGTGCCTGGAACCTACAGGTCTCTGGGGCCAACGTCCTGACTTTC. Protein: CAWNLQVSGANVLTF.

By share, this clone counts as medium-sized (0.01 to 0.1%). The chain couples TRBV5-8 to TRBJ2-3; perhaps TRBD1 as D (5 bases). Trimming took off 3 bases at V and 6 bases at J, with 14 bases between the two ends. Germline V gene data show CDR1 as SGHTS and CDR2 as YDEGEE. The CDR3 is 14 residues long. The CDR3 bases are TGTGCCAGCAGCTACGACCAGAGACAGGATACGCAGTATTTT. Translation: CASSYDQRQDTQYF.

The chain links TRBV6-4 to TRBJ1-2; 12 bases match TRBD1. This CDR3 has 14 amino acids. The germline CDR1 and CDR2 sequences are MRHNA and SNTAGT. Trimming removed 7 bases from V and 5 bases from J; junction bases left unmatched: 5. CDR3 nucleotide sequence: TGTGCCAGCAAGCCGGGACAGGGGGCTTATGGCTACACCTTC. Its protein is CASKPGQGAYGYTF.

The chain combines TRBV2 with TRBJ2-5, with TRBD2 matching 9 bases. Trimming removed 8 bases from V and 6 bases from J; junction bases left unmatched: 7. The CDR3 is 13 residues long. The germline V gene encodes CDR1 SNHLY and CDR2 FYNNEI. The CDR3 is CASGASGMQTQYF. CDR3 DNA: TGTGCCAGCGGGGCTAGCGGGATGCAGACCCAGTACTTC.

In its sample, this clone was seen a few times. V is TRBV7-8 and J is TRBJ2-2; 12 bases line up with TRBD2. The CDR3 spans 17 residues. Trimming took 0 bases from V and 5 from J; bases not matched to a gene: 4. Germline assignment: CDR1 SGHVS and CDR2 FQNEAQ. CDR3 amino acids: CASSLATSGSWTGELFF. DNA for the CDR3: TGTGCCAGCAGCTTAGCGACTAGCGGGAGTTGGACCGGGGAGCTGTTTTTT.

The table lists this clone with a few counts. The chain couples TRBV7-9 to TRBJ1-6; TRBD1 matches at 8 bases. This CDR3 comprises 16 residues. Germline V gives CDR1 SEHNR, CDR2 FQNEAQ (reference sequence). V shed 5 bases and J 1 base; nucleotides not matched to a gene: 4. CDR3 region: CASSKRQGSYNSPLHF. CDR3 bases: TGTGCCAGCAGCAAAAGACAGGGGTCCTATAATTCACCCCTCCACTTT.

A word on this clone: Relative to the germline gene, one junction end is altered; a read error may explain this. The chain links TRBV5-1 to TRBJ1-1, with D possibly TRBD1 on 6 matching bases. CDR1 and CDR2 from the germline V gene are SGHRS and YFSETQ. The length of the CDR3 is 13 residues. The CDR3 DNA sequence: TGCACCAGCAGCTTGGGGGCGCCAACTGAAGCTTTCTTT. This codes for CTSSLGAPTEAFF.

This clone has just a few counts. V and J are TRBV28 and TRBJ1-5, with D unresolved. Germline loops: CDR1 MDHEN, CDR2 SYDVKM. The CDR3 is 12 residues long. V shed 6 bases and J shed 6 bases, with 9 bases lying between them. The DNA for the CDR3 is TGTGCCAGCAGCGAGGTTCGTCAGCCCCAGCATTTT. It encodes CASSEVRQPQHF. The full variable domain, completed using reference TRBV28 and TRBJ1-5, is DVKVTQSSRYLVKRTGEKVFLECVQDMDHENMFWYRQDPGLGLRLIYFSYDVKMKEKGDIPEGYSVSREKKERFSLILESASTNQTSMYLCASSEVRQPQHFGDGTRLSIL.

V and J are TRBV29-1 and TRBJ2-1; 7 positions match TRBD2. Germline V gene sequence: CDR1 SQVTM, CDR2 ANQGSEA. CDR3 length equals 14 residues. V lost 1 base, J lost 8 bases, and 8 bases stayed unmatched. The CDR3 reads CSVEGRGGYHEQFF. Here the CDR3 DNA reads TGCAGCGTTGAAGGCCGCGGGGGATACCATGAGCAGTTCTTC.

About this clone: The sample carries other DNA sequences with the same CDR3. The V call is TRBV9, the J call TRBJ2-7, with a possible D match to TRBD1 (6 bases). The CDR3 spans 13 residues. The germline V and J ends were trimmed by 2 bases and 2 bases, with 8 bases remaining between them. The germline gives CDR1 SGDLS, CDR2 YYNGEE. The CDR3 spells CASSVRDTYEQYF. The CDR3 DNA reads TGTGCCAGCAGCGTCAGGGACACCTACGAGCAGTACTTC. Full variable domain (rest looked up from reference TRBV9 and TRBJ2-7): DSGVTQTPKHLITATGQRVTLRCSPRSGDLSVYWYQQSLDQGLQFLIQYYNGEERAKGNILERFSAQQFPDLHSELNLSSLELGDSALYFCASSVRDTYEQYFGPGTRLTVT.